This is a list of T cell receptor beta chains from one sample in a study of cytomegalovirus exposure and HLA in healthy donors. Clones were sequenced by immunoSEQ multiplex PCR, and TCRdb holds only the in-frame ones, with some missing. The repertoire holds some 220,000 clones, with approximately 84% as singletons. Sequenced sample: PBMCs. These receptors were obtained from a girl between 2 and 10 years old in good health and CMV-seronegative. Each CDR3 is given with its conserved first and last residue. The D gene is left open where the match is weak. Expanded clones are given a class, and other clones once, few, many or no size at all.

V gene: TRBV5-4
D gene: TRBD1
J gene: TRBJ2-5
clone size: -
CDR3 protein: CASSLAGGLVGETQYF
CDR3 DNA: TGTGCCAGCAGCTTGGCAGGGGGTTTAGTGGGAGAGACCCAGTACTTC

V gene: TRBV5-6
D gene: -
J gene: TRBJ2-4
clone size: -
CDR3 protein: CASSSTYPRDIQYF
CDR3 DNA: TGTGCCAGCAGCTCCACCTATCCGAGGGACATTCAGTACTTC

V gene: TRBV5-1
D gene: TRBD2
J gene: TRBJ2-1
clone size: -
CDR3 protein: CASIEGLADYNEQFF
CDR3 DNA: TGCGCCAGCATTGAGGGGCTAGCGGATTACAATGAGCAGTTCTTC

V gene: TRBV19
D gene: -
J gene: TRBJ2-4
clone size: -
CDR3 protein: CASTQGEVLGIQYF
CDR3 DNA: TGTGCCAGTACTCAAGGGGAAGTCTTGGGCATTCAGTACTTC

V gene: TRBV30
D gene: -
J gene: TRBJ1-2
clone size: -
CDR3 protein: CASRGASSAYGGYTF
CDR3 DNA: TGTGCTTCTCGGGGGGCCTCATCCGCCTATGGTGGCTACACCTTC

V gene: TRBV6-1
D gene: -
J gene: TRBJ1-5
clone size: -
CDR3 protein: CASSETHRVQPQHF
CDR3 DNA: TGTGCCAGCAGTGAAACCCACAGGGTCCAGCCCCAGCATTTT

V gene: TRBV4-2
D gene: TRBD1
J gene: TRBJ1-3
clone size: -
CDR3 protein: CASSPEQGRNGNTIYF
CDR3 DNA: TGTGCCAGCAGCCCGGAACAGGGGCGAAATGGAAACACCATATATTTT

V gene: TRBV4-2
D gene: TRBD1
J gene: TRBJ1-6
clone size: -
CDR3 protein: CASSQDAGGRSYNSPLHF
CDR3 DNA: TGTGCCAGCAGCCAAGATGCAGGGGGCAGATCCTATAATTCACCCCTCCACTTT

V gene: TRBV20-1
D gene: -
J gene: TRBJ2-3
clone size: -
CDR3 protein: CSAHREDTQYF
CDR3 DNA: TGCAGTGCTCACAGGGAGGATACGCAGTATTTT

V gene: TRBV25-1
D gene: -
J gene: TRBJ1-1
clone size: -
CDR3 protein: CASEDKAGHTEAFF
CDR3 DNA: TGTGCCAGTGAAGACAAAGCGGGGCACACTGAAGCTTTCTTT

V gene: TRBV21-1
D gene: -
J gene: TRBJ1-6
clone size: -
CDR3 protein: CASSKDLAGASYNSPLHF
CDR3 DNA: TGTGCCAGCAGCAAGGATTTAGCAGGGGCATCCTATAATTCACCCCTCCACTTT

V gene: TRBV4-1
D gene: TRBD2
J gene: TRBJ2-1
clone size: once
CDR3 protein: CASSQPTSSGSRNEQFF
CDR3 DNA: TGCGCCAGCAGCCAACCGACCTCTAGCGGGAGTAGGAATGAGCAGTTCTTC

V gene: TRBV27
D gene: TRBD1
J gene: TRBJ1-1
clone size: -
CDR3 protein: CASRQGVGELNTEAFF
CDR3 DNA: TGTGCCAGCAGGCAGGGGGTTGGGGAATTGAACACTGAAGCTTTCTTT

V gene: TRBV5-6
D gene: -
J gene: TRBJ1-2
clone size: -
CDR3 protein: CASSLEPHGGPNYGYTF
CDR3 DNA: TGTGCCAGCAGCTTGGAGCCCCACGGGGGACCTAACTATGGCTACACCTTC

V gene: TRBV29-1
D gene: -
J gene: TRBJ2-7
clone size: -
CDR3 protein: CSVETGLYEQYF
CDR3 DNA: TGCAGCGTTGAAACGGGACTCTACGAGCAGTACTTC

V gene: TRBV27
D gene: TRBD1
J gene: TRBJ2-3
clone size: -
CDR3 protein: CASSFRQGSPDTQYF
CDR3 DNA: TGTGCCAGCAGTTTTAGACAGGGTAGTCCAGATACGCAGTATTTT

V gene: TRBV9
D gene: -
J gene: TRBJ2-7
clone size: -
CDR3 protein: CASSPRQSSYEQYF
CDR3 DNA: TGTGCCAGCAGCCCAAGACAATCCTCCTACGAGCAGTACTTC

V gene: TRBV29-1
D gene: -
J gene: TRBJ2-7
clone size: -
CDR3 protein: CSVKPREPYEQYF
CDR3 DNA: TGCAGCGTAAAACCCCGGGAGCCCTACGAGCAGTACTTC

V gene: TRBV12-5
D gene: -
J gene: TRBJ2-6
clone size: -
CDR3 protein: CASGLGRGSGANVLTF
CDR3 DNA: TGTGCTAGTGGTTTGGGGCGGGGTTCTGGGGCCAACGTCCTGACTTTC

V gene: TRBV7-9
D gene: TRBD2
J gene: TRBJ2-5
clone size: -
CDR3 protein: CSAGVGASGSQETQYF
CDR3 DNA: TGTTCTGCGGGCGTGGGGGCTAGCGGGAGCCAAGAGACCCAGTACTTC

V gene: TRBV30
D gene: -
J gene: TRBJ1-1
clone size: -
CDR3 protein: CAWSPFHLNTEAFF
CDR3 DNA: TGTGCCTGGAGCCCATTCCATCTGAACACTGAAGCTTTCTTT

V gene: TRBV9
D gene: -
J gene: TRBJ2-3
clone size: -
CDR3 protein: CASSVDKRRSTDTQYF
CDR3 DNA: TGTGCCAGCAGCGTAGATAAGCGGAGGTCCACAGATACGCAGTATTTT

V gene: TRBV6-5
D gene: TRBD2
J gene: TRBJ2-1
clone size: -
CDR3 protein: CASSLAGGRDEQFF
CDR3 DNA: TGTGCCAGCAGTTTAGCGGGGGGGCGCGATGAGCAGTTCTTC

V gene: TRBV5-4
D gene: TRBD1
J gene: TRBJ2-7
clone size: -
CDR3 protein: CASSRGQFPYEQYF
CDR3 DNA: TGTGCCAGCAGCCGGGGACAGTTTCCCTACGAGCAGTACTTC

V gene: TRBV13
D gene: TRBD1
J gene: TRBJ1-2
clone size: -
CDR3 protein: CASSSNIRDSENYGYTF
CDR3 DNA: TGTGCCAGCAGCTCAAACATACGGGACAGCGAGAACTATGGCTACACCTTC

V gene: TRBV27
D gene: TRBD1
J gene: TRBJ2-5
clone size: -
CDR3 protein: CASSLSGTGNGVRETQYF
CDR3 DNA: TGTGCCAGCAGTTTATCCGGGACAGGGAATGGTGTTAGAGAGACCCAGTACTTC

V gene: TRBV15
D gene: TRBD1
J gene: TRBJ1-2
clone size: once
CDR3 protein: CATSRGTGEYGYTF
CDR3 DNA: TGTGCCACCAGCAGAGGGACAGGGGAATATGGCTACACCTTC

V gene: TRBV6-1
D gene: TRBD1
J gene: TRBJ1-6
clone size: -
CDR3 protein: CASSVDRGNSPLHF
CDR3 DNA: TGTGCCAGCAGTGTCGACAGGGGGAATTCACCCCTCCACTTT

V gene: TRBV6-1
D gene: TRBD1
J gene: TRBJ1-5
clone size: -
CDR3 protein: CASSVLQGARGNQPQHF
CDR3 DNA: TGTGCCAGCAGTGTCTTACAGGGGGCGCGAGGCAATCAGCCCCAGCATTTT

V gene: TRBV25-1
D gene: -
J gene: TRBJ2-1
clone size: -
CDR3 protein: CASSELGVAATYNEQFF
CDR3 DNA: TGTGCCAGCAGTGAATTGGGGGTAGCGGCGACCTACAATGAGCAGTTCTTC